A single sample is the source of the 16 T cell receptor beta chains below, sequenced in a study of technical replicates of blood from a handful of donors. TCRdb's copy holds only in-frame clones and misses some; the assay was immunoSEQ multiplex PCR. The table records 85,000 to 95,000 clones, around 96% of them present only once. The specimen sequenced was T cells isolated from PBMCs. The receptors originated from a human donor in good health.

CDR3 loop: CSASLSGTSGSREQFF. The CDR3 DNA follows: TGCAGCGCTTCCCTGAGCGGGACTAGCGGGAGCAGGGAGCAGTTCTTC. This chain joins TRBV29-1 and TRBJ2-1, with 14 bases matching TRBD2. The CDR3 contains 16 residues. Germline-derived CDR1 and CDR2 are SQVTM and ANQGSEA. V lost 7 bases, J lost 10 bases, and 15 bases stayed unmatched.

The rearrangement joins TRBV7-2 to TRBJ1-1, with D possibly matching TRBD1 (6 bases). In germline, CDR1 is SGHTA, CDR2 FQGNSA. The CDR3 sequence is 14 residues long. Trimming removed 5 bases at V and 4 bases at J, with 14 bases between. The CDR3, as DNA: TGTGCCAGCAGCCCCATATGGGGGCGCACTGAAGCTTTCTTT. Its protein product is CASSPIWGRTEAFF.

The CDR3 DNA reads as TGTGCCAGCAGCGTAGGGGGAGGGCCCCCAAATGAGCAGTTCTTC. It translates to CASSVGGGPPNEQFF. The rearrangement joins TRBV9 to TRBJ2-1, with 7 positions matching TRBD2. CDR1 and CDR2 (germline): SGDLS, YYNGEE. The CDR3 extends over 15 amino acids. J was trimmed by 7 bases and V by 0 bases; bases with no gene match: 7. The full variable domain, its missing parts supplied by reference TRBV9 and TRBJ2-1, is DSGVTQTPKHLITATGQRVTLRCSPRSGDLSVYWYQQSLDQGLQFLIQYYNGEERAKGNILERFSAQQFPDLHSELNLSSLELGDSALYFCASSVGGGPPNEQFFGPGTRLTVL.

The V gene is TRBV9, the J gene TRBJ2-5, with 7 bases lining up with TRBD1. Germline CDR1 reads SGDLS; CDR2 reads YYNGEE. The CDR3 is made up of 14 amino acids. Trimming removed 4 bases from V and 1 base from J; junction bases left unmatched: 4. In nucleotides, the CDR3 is TGTGCCAGCAGCTCAGACAGGGCCCAAGAGACCCAGTACTTC. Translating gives CASSSDRAQETQYF.

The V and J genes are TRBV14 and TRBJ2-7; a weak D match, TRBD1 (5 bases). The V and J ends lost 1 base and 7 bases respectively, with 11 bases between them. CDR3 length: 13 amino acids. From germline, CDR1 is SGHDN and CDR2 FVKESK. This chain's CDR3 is CASSQVQGLEQYF. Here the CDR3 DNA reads TGTGCCAGCAGCCAAGTGCAGGGCCTTGAGCAGTACTTC.

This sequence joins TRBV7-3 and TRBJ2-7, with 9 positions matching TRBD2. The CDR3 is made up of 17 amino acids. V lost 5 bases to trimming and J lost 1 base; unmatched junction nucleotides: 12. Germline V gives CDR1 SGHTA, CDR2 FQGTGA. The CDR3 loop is CASSVDLSGSLSYEQYF. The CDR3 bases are TGTGCCAGCAGCGTCGACCTTAGCGGGAGTCTTTCCTACGAGCAGTACTTC. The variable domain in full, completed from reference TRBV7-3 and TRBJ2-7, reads GAGVSQTPSNKVTEKGKYVELRCDPISGHTALYWYRQSLGQGPEFLIYFQGTGAADDSGLPNDRFFAVRPEGSVSTLKIQRTERGDSAVYLCASSVDLSGSLSYEQYFGPGTRLTVT.

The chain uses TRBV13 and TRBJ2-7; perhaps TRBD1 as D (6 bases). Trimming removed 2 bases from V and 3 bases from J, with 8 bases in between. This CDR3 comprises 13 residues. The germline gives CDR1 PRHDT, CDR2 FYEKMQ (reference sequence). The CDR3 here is CASSLNRVYEQYF. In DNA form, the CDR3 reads TGTGCCAGCAGCTTAAACAGGGTCTACGAGCAGTACTTC. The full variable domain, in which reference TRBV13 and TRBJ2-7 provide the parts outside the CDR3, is AAGVIQSPRHLIKEKRETATLKCYPIPRHDTVYWYQQGPGQDPQFLISFYEKMQSDKGSIPDRFSAQQFSDYHSELNMSSLELGDSALYFCASSLNRVYEQYFGPGTRLTVT.

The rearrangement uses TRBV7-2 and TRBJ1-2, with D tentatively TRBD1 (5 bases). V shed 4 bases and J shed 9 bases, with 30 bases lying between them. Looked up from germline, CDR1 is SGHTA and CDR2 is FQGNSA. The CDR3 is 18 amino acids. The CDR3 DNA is TGTGCCAGCAGCTCCGATTGGCGACAGAGTAATTCCTTATTGAGCTACACCTTC. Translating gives CASSSDWRQSNSLLSYTF.

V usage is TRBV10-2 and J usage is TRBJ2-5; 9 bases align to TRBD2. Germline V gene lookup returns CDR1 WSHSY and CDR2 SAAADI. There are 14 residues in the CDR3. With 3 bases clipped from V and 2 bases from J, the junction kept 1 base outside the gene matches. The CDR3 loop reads CASSDLAGQETQYF. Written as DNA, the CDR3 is TGCGCCAGCAGTGACCTAGCGGGGCAAGAGACCCAGTACTTC.

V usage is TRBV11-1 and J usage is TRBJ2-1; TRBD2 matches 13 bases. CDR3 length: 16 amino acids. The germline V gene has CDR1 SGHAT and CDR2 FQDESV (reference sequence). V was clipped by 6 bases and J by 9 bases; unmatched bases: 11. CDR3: CASRQGAGLAGVEQFF. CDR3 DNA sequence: TGTGCCAGCAGACAAGGTGCCGGACTAGCGGGAGTTGAGCAGTTCTTC. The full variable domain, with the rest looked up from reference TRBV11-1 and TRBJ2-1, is EAEVAQSPRYKITEKSQAVAFWCDPISGHATLYWYRQILGQGPELLVQFQDESVVDDSQLPKDRFSAERLKGVDSTLKIQPAELGDSAMYLCASRQGAGLAGVEQFFGPGTRLTVL.

The CDR3 region has the DNA TGTGCCAGCAGCGCCGGACTAGCTGCCCAAGAGACCCAGTACTTC. Translation gives CASSAGLAAQETQYF. The gene calls are TRBV5-4 and TRBJ2-5, with 8 bases aligning to TRBD2. Looked up from germline, CDR1 is SGHNT and CDR2 is YYREEE (reference sequence). With V trimmed by 4 bases and J by 1 base, 6 bases remained unmatched. The CDR3 is 15 amino acids.

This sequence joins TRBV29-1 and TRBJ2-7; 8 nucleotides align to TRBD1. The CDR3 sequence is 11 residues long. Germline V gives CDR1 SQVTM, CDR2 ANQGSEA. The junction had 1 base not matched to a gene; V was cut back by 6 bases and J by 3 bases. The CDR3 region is CSVTGGYEQYF. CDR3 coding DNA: TGCAGCGTAACAGGGGGCTACGAGCAGTACTTC.

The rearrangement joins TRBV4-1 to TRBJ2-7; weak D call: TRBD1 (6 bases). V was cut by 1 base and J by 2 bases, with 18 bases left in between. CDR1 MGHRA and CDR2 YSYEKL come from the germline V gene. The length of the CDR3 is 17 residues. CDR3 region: CASSQGAAVGATYEQYF. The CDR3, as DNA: TGCGCCAGCAGCCAAGGCGCGGCCGTGGGGGCGACCTACGAGCAGTACTTC.

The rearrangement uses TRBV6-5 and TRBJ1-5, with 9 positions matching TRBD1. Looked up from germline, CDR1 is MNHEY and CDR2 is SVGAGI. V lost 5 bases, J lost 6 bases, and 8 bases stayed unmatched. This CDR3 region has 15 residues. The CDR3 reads CASSRQGGPTQPQHF. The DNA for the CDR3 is TGTGCCAGCAGTAGACAGGGGGGGCCTACTCAGCCCCAGCATTTT.

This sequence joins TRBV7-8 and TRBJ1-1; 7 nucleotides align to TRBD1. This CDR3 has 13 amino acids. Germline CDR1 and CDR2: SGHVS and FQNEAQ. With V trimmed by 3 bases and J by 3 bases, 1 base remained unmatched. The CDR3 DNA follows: TGTGCCAGCAGCTTTACAGGGGACACTGAAGCTTTCTTT. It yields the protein CASSFTGDTEAFF.

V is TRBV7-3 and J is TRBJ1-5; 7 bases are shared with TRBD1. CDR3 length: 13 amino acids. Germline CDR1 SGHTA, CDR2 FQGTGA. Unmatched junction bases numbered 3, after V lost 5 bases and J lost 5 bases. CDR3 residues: CASSLGTDQPQHF. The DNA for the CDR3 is TGTGCCAGCAGCCTTGGGACAGATCAGCCCCAGCATTTT.